Included here is one TCR beta chain sequence, with context. Its antigen is not identified. The data stem from a study of graft-versus-host responses after intestinal transplantation. Study overall: As for transplant type, recipients had multivisceral, liver-intestinal, or isolated intestinal grafts. Whole-study results and caveats: GvH clones detected in recipient marrow included some appearing first in ileum or blood.

Germline V gene lookup returns CDR1 LNHDA and CDR2 SQIVND (reference sequence). With 4 bases clipped from V and 1 base from J, the junction kept 0 bases outside the gene matches. The CDR3 is made up of 14 amino acids. TCRdb's table, derived via immunoSEQ multiplex PCR, lists solely in-frame clones and lacks some. The sample has 80,000 or so clones, 92% seen once; the top ten hold about 0.63%. The sample in question was PBMCs, obtained 98 days after intestinal transplantation. This rearrangement joins TRBV19 to TRBJ2-3; 9 nucleotides align to TRBD1. This receptor was obtained from a human patient who received an intestinal transplant, so some T cells may come from the graft donor. DNA for the CDR3: TGTGCCAGTAGTAGGACAGGGGGCACAGATACGCAGTATTTT. It specifies CASSRTGGTDTQYF.